This T cell receptor beta chain was identified during a study of T cell responses to AZD1222 COVID-19 vaccine. Study outcomes and limitations: Spike-specific TCR depth and breadth grew after two AZD1222 doses.

The length of the CDR3 is 15 residues. Trimming stripped 0 bases from V and 0 bases from J, with 6 bases between. Per germline, CDR1 SGDLS and CDR2 YYNGEE. Clones were read by immunoSEQ multiplex PCR, and TCRdb kept only the in-frame ones, dropping some. The sample holds about 97,000 clones, about 89% seen once. A remark on this clone: Its target is not known.

The receptor comes from an adult in good health. V and J are TRBV9 and TRBJ2-2; no clear D. The source material was peripheral blood, sampled on day 0 of AZD1222 vaccination. CDR3 residues: CASSVAVTNTGELFF. For the CDR3, the DNA is TGTGCCAGCAGCGTAGCCGTTACGAACACCGGGGAGCTGTTTTTT.